This T cell receptor (beta chain) was recovered during a study of regulatory T cells in long-lasting Graves disease. Study results and limitations: New patients shared approximately 970 public clonotypes, and persistent patients shared more, with approximately 2,500.

CDR3 length equals 13 residues. Germline V gene lookup returns CDR1 MDHEN and CDR2 SYDVKM. This clonotype turned up a few times. Its antigen is currently unknown. A read error may be the cause here, since a much bigger clone is one base away. Through Arm-PCR of CDR3 regions and iRepertoire HTBI primers, TCR beta libraries were built. TCRdb reprocessed the multiplex PCR reads with MiXCR, giving one entry per CDR3 protein. Counted here are 400,000 to 500,000 distinct CDR3 sequences, around 15% occurring once; the ten biggest clones make up roughly a sixth. Time point here: newly diagnosed GD, antithyroid drugs for less than 3 months. The authors made the TCR library using RNA they extracted from PBMCs. The sample was also reused in another study, on T cells in Graves' hyperthyroidism and ophthalmopathy. From that report: Stable Graves' hyperthyroidism denoted no ophthalmopathy progression over 18 months. Peripheral blood also featured most of the thyroid clonotypes expanded above 0.001.

Specimen: peripheral blood mononuclear cells (PBMCs), collected at new diagnosis, from a patient treated with antithyroid drugs. The J gene is TRBJ1-1, the V gene TRBV28; maybe TRBD1 (5 bases). This clonotype was obtained from a woman aged 50 to 60 with Graves disease. DNA of the CDR3: TGTGCCAGCAGTTTAGGGGGGGTCACTGAAGCTTCCTTT. Translation: CASSLGGVTEASF.